This T cell receptor beta chain was identified in a study of blood T cell repertoires in COVID-19. Authors' methods: Amplification from reference gene primers served as the basis for estimated nucleated cell counts. The method was immunoSEQ multiplex PCR; TCRdb's version includes in-frame clones alone and lacks a portion of them. Clonal size and the V and J genes are those of that table, whereas D and trimming came from the DNA. The table shows fewer than 350,000 clones, with roughly 86% occurring only once. Germline assignment: CDR1 LGHDT and CDR2 YNNKEL (reference sequence). CDR3 length equals 14 residues. V was pared by 8 bases and J by 0 bases, with 13 bases between. In this sample, this clone turned up once.

Material: peripheral blood. The receptor was derived from a young man with COVID-19, enrolled during active disease. The V and J genes are TRBV3-1 (or the pseudogene TRBV3-2) and TRBJ1-2; D is unclear. This CDR3 reads CASASGGTNYGYTF. CDR3 coding DNA: TGTGCCAGCGCGTCTGGAGGAACTAACTATGGCTACACCTTC.